The clone carrying this TCR beta chain was detected only a few times. Its specificity is not known. This entry is derived from a study of blood T cells in healthy people across ages. Findings and limits, study-wide: Observed TCR beta diversity showed a strong correlation with the percentage of naive T cells as measured by flow cytometry. A roughly linear age-dependent decrease characterized TCR beta diversity per million T cells.

For every donor, a draw yielded around 10 milliliters of peripheral blood. PBMCs, at least 7 million per sample, were isolated. The second PCR ran roughly 7 to 12 cycles with a sample-barcoded 5' primer and J-beta primers. Each CDR3 protein gets one entry after TCRdb re-called the 5' RACE reads with MiXCR. The sample consists of some 1,800,000 distinct CDR3 sequences, about two fifths of them appearing once. The V gene's germline CDR1 is MGHRA and CDR2 YSYEKL. Deletions cut 4 bases from V and 0 bases from J, with 18 bases between. The CDR3 sequence is 17 residues long. This receptor was obtained from a human donor in good health. Sequences were obtained from blood. The chain couples TRBV4-1 to TRBJ2-5; D remains ambiguous. CDR3 residues: CASSPYKVLPYQETQYF. CDR3 DNA: TGCGCCAGCAGCCCCTACAAGGTTCTGCCGTACCAAGAGACCCAGTACTTC.